This T cell receptor beta chain was identified in a study of T-cell reconstitution after alpha-beta-depleted transplantation in children. Germline loops: CDR1 MNHNS, CDR2 SASEGT. This CDR3 has 13 amino acids. The V gene lost 7 bases and the J gene lost 6 bases, with 16 bases spanning the gap. A few counts support this clonotype. The antigen is undetermined. General observations from the study: For some patients, TCRbeta diversity was high at day 60 because of recipient T cells and thymic progenitors that survived. Where alpha-beta T cells came from about two months after transplant was reportedly several hundred expanded graft clones.

The library targeted TCRbeta and was prepared with unique molecular identifiers. One entry per CDR3 protein, called by TCRdb with MiXCR from the PCR reads. The sample has 530,000 or so distinct CDR3 sequences; around 27% are singletons. The material was PBMCs, obtained before TCRalphabeta/CD19-depleted stem cell transplant. The TCR originated in a boy under three years old with Wiskott-Aldrich syndrome, due to receive a stem cell transplant. The rearrangement links TRBV6-1 to TRBJ2-7, with D possibly TRBD1 on 5 matching bases. CDR3 nucleotide sequence: TGTGCCAGCACATCGGTAGGGGTCGGCGAGCAGTACTTC. It codes for CASTSVGVGEQYF.